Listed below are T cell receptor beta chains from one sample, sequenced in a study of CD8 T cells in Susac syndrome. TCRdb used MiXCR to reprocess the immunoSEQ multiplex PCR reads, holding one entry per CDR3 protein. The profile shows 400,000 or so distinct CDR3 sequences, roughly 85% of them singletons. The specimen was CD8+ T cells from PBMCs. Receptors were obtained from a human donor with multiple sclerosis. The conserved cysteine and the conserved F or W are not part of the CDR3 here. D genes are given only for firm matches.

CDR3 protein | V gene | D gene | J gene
ASQKGSDNPYNEQF | TRBV18 | . | TRBJ2-1
ASSYSGELGTPLH | TRBV6-6 | . | TRBJ1-6
ASSENPTSGVF | TRBV19 | TRBD2 | TRBJ2-1
ASSLEDRVLETQY | TRBV5-6 | TRBD1 | TRBJ2-5
ASSERGAQWTDTQY | TRBV5-1 | TRBD2 | TRBJ2-3
ASSYSSQRNTEAF | TRBV6-6 | . | TRBJ1-1
ASSPLGDNEQF | TRBV7-6 | . | TRBJ2-1
ASSLGDSMNTEAF | TRBV27 | TRBD1 | TRBJ1-1
ASSESWRAVYNSPLH | TRBV6-1 | . | TRBJ1-6
ASSLIETSGLEQF | TRBV11-2 | TRBD2 | TRBJ2-1
ASSFFNTGELF | TRBV7-9 | . | TRBJ2-2
AWSDGRADEQF | TRBV30 | TRBD2 | TRBJ2-1
ASNVGRWGNGNQPQH | TRBV19 | . | TRBJ1-5
ASLQLGYNEQF | TRBV12-3/TRBV12-4 | . | TRBJ2-1
ASSLRGLSNQPQH | TRBV27 | . | TRBJ1-5